What follows are 6 T cell receptor beta chains derived from one specimen sequenced in a study of a mutant IDH1 vaccine in newly diagnosed glioma. Profiling relied on immunoSEQ multiplex PCR, and the TCRdb table lists in-frame clones only, not all of them. The repertoire holds 70,000 or so clones, more than 85% seen once, with roughly 2% in the top ten. These TCRs' antigens remain unknown. Documented time point: week 35, safety follow-up. In the vaccine, a single dose held 300 ug of the mutant IDH1 20-mer peptide, along with topical imiquimod. Sequencing was performed on PBMCs, taken from a glioma patient whose treatment included an IDH1 peptide vaccine. The receptors were gathered from a man between 25 and 39 years old with glioma.

This chain connects TRBV19 to TRBJ2-2; D is ambiguous. Germline CDR1 reads LNHDA; CDR2 reads SQIVND (reference sequence). The CDR3 is 18 residues long. V lost 4 bases to trimming and J lost 4 bases, with 22 bases between them. CDR3 loop: CASSKRNPGRLGTGELFF. CDR3 DNA: TGTGCCAGTAGTAAAAGGAACCCAGGCAGATTGGGCACCGGGGAGCTGTTTTTT.

The chain recombines TRBV9 with TRBJ2-2; D unresolved. The V end was cut by 6 bases, the J end by 0 bases, with 6 bases between. The CDR3 consists of 13 residues. CDR1 is SGDLS and CDR2 is YYNGEE in the germline V gene. CDR3 sequence (DNA): TGTGCCAGCACGGGCTCGAACACCGGGGAGCTGTTTTTT. It yields the protein CASTGSNTGELFF.

J is TRBJ1-1 and V is TRBV7-8, with no clear D. Germline CDR1 reads SGHVS; CDR2 reads FQNEAQ. The CDR3 sequence is 14 residues long. V was cut by 5 bases and J by 0 bases, with 10 bases left in between. CDR3 residues: CASSLVIMNTEAFF. The CDR3 DNA reads as TGTGCCAGCAGCCTAGTAATAATGAACACTGAAGCTTTCTTT.

The chain links TRBV7-8 to TRBJ1-5; 9 bases agree with TRBD1. Germline values: CDR1 SGHVS, CDR2 FQNEAQ. There are 15 residues in the CDR3. The V segment lost 4 bases and the J segment 4 bases; nucleotides outside the gene matches: 5. The CDR3 coding sequence is TGTGCCAGCAGCTCCGGACAGGGGAAGAATCAGCCCCAGCATTTT. It translates to CASSSGQGKNQPQHF.

This chain uses TRBV5-6 with TRBJ2-7; D call uncertain. The CDR3 contains 13 residues. The V end lost 2 bases, the J end lost 2 bases, and 8 bases lay between the germline ends. Germline CDR1 reads SGHDT; CDR2 reads YYEEEE. The CDR3 is CASSFRAAYEQYF. The CDR3 coding sequence is TGTGCCAGCAGCTTCCGAGCTGCCTACGAGCAGTACTTC. Drawing the rest from reference TRBV5-6 and TRBJ2-7, the complete variable domain is DAGVTQSPTHLIKTRGQQVTLRCSPKSGHDTVSWYQQALGQGPQFIFQYYEEEERQRGNFPDRFSGHQFPNYSSELNVNALLLGDSALYLCASSFRAAYEQYFGPGTRLTVT.

This clone is medium-sized (0.01 to 0.1%). This chain links TRBV20-1 with TRBJ2-5, with D uncertain. This CDR3 region has 11 residues. Germline V CDR1 and CDR2: DFQATT, SNEGSKA (reference sequence). Trimming stripped 5 bases from V and 1 base from J, with 5 bases between. As DNA, the CDR3 is TGCAGTGCTGCCATCCAAGAGACCCAGTACTTC. It translates to CSAAIQETQYF.